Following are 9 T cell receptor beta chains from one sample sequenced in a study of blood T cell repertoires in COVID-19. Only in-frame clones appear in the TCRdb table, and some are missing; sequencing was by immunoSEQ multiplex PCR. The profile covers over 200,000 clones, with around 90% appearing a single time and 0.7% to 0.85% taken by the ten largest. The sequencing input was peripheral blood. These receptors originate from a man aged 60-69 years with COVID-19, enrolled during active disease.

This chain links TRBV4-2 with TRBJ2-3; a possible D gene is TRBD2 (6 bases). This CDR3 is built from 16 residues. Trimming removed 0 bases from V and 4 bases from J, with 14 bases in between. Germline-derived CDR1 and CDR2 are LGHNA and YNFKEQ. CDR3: CASSQDSGGAADTQYF. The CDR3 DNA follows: TGTGCCAGCAGCCAAGATTCGGGCGGGGCGGCAGATACGCAGTATTTT.

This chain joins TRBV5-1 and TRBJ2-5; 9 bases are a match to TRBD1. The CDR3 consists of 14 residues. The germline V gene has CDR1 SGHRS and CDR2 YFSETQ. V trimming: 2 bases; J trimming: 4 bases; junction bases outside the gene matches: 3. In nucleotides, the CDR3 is TGCGCCAGCAGCTTACAGGGGGCTGGAGAGACCCAGTACTTC. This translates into CASSLQGAGETQYF.

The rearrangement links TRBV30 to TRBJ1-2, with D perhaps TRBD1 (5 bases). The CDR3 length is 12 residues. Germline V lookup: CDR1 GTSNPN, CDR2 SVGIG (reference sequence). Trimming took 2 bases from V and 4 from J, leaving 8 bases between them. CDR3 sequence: CAWSRGRYGYTF. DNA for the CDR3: TGTGCCTGGAGTAGGGGTCGCTATGGCTACACCTTC.

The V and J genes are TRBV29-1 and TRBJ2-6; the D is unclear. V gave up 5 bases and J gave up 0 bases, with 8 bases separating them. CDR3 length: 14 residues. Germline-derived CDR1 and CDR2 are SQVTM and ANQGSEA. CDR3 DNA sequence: TGCAGCGTTTTTACAAACTCTGGGGCCAACGTCCTGACTTTC. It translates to CSVFTNSGANVLTF.

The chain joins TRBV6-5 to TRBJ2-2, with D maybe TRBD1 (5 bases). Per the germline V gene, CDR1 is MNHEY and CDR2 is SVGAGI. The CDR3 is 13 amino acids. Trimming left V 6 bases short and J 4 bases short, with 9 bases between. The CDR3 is CASRQTATGELFF. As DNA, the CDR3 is TGTGCCAGCAGGCAGACAGCCACCGGGGAGCTGTTTTTT.

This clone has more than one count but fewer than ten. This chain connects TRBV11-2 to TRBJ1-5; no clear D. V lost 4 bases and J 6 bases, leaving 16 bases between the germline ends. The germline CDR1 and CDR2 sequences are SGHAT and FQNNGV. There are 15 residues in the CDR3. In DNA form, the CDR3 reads TGTGCCAGCAGCTCCCTGATCGGGGTGGGTCAGCCCCAGCATTTT. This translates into CASSSLIGVGQPQHF.

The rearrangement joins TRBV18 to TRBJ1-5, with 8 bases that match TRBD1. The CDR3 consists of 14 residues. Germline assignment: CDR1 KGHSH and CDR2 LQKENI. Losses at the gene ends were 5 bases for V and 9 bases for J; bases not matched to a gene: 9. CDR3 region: CASSDGQGGWPQHF. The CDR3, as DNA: TGTGCCAGCTCAGACGGACAGGGCGGTTGGCCCCAGCATTTT.

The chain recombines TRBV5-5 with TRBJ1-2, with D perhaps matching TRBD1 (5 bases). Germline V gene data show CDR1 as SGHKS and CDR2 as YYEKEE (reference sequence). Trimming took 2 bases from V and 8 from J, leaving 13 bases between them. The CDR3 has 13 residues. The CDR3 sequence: CASSFDGAWGYTF. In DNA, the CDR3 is TGTGCCAGCAGCTTTGATGGGGCCTGGGGCTACACCTTC.

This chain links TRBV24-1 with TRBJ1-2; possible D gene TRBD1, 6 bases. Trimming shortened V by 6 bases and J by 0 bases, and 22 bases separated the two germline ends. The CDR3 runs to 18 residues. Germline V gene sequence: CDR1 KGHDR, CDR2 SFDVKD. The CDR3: CATSNIDGRGGANYGYTF. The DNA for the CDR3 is TGTGCCACCAGTAATATAGACGGGAGGGGGGGTGCTAACTATGGCTACACCTTC.